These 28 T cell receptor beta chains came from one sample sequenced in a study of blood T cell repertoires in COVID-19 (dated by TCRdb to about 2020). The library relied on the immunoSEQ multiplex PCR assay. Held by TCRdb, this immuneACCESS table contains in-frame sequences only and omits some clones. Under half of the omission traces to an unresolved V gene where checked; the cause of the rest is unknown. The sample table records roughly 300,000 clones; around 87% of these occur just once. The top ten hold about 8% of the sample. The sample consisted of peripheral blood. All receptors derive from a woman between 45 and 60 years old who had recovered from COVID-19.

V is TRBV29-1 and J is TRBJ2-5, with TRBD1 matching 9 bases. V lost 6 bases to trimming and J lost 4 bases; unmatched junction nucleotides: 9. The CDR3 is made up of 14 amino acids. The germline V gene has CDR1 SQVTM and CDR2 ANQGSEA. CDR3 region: CSVSTGTGRETQYF. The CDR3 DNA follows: TGCAGCGTGAGCACCGGGACAGGGAGAGAGACCCAGTACTTC.

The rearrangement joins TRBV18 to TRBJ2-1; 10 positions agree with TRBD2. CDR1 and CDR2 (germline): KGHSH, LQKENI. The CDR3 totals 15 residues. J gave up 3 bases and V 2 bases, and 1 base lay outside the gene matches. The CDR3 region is CASSPERGGYNEQFF. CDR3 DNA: TGTGCCAGCTCACCAGAGCGGGGGGGCTACAATGAGCAGTTCTTC.

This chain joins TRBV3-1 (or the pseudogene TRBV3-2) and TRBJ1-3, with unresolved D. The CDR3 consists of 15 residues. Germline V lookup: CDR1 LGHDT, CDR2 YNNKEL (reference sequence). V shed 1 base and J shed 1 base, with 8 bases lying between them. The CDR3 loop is CASSQGSDSGNTIYF. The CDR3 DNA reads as TGTGCCAGCAGCCAAGGGTCAGATTCTGGAAACACCATATATTTT.

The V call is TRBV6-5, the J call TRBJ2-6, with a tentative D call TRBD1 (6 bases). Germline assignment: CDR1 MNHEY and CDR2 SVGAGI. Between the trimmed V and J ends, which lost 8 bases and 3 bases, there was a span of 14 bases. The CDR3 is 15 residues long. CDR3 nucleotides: TGTGCCAGCCACAGGGAAATCTTTGGGGCCAACGTCCTGACTTTC. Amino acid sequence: CASHREIFGANVLTF.

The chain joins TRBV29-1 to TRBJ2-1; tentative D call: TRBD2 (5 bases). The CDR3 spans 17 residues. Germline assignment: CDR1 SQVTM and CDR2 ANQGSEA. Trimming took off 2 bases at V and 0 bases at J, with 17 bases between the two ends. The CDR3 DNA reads TGCAGCGTTGAACCTTCTGAGCGGCCGAGCTCCTACAATGAGCAGTTCTTC. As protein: CSVEPSERPSSYNEQFF.

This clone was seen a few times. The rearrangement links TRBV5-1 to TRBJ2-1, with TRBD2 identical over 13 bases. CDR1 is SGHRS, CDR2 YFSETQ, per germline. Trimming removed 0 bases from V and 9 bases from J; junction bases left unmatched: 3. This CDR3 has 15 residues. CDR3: CASSLETSGGFEQFF. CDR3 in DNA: TGCGCCAGCAGCTTGGAGACTAGCGGGGGGTTTGAGCAGTTCTTC.

The CDR3 nucleotides read TGCGCCAGCAGCCTGAGACTCACAGATACGCAGTATTTT. Translation gives CASSLRLTDTQYF. V usage is TRBV4-3 and J usage is TRBJ2-3; no reliable D call. The CDR3 runs 13 residues. Germline V gene data show CDR1 as LGHNA and CDR2 as YSLEER. Trimming pared 4 bases from V and 2 bases from J, leaving 7 bases between.

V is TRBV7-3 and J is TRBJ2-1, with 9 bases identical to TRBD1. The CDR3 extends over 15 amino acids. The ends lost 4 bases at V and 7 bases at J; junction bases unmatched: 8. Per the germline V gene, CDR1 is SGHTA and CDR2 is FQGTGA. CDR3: CASSSTGGAWNEQFF. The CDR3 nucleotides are TGTGCCAGCAGCTCTACAGGGGGCGCGTGGAATGAGCAGTTCTTC.

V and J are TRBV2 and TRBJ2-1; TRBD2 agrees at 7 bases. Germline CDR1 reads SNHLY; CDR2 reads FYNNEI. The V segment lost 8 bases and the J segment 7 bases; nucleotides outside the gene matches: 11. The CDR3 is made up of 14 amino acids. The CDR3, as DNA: TGTGCCAGCCAGGGCGGGAGCGCCACTAATGAGCAGTTCTTC. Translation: CASQGGSATNEQFF.

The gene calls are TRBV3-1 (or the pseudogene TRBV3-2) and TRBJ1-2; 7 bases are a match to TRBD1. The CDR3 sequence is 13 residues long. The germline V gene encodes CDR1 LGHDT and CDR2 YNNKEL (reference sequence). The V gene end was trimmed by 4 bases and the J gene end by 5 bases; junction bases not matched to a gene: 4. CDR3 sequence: CASSLGQKYGYTF. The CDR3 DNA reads TGTGCCAGCAGCCTGGGACAGAAATATGGCTACACCTTC.

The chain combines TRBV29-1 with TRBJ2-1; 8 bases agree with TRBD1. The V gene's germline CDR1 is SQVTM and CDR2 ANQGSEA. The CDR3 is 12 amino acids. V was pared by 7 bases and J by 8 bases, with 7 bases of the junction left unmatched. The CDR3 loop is CSARTGQDEQFF. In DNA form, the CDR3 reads TGCAGCGCCCGGACAGGGCAGGATGAGCAGTTCTTC.

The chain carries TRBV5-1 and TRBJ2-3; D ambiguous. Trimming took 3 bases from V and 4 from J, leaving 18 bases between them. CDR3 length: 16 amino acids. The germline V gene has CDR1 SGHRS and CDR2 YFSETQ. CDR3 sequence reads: CASSSKTGSIPDTQYF. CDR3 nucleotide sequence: TGCGCCAGCAGCTCCAAGACTGGCAGTATTCCAGATACGCAGTATTTT.

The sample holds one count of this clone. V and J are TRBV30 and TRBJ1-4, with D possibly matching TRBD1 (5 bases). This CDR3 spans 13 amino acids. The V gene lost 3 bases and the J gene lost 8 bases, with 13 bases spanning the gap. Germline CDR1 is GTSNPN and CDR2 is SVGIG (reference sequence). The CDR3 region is CAWRGRGTEKLFF. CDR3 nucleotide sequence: TGTGCCTGGAGGGGTAGGGGCACGGAAAAACTGTTTTTT.

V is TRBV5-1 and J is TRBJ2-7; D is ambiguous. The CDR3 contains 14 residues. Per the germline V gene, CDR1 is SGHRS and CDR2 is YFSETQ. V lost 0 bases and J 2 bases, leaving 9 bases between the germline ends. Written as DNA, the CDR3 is TGCGCCAGCAGCTTGGAGTCGACAACCTACGAGCAGTACTTC. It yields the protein CASSLESTTYEQYF.

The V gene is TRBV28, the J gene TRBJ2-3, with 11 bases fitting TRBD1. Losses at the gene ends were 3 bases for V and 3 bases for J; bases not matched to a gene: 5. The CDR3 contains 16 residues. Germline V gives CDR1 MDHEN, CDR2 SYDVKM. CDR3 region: CASSLWGQGGTDTQYF. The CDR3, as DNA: TGTGCCAGCAGTTTGTGGGGACAGGGGGGAACAGATACGCAGTATTTT.

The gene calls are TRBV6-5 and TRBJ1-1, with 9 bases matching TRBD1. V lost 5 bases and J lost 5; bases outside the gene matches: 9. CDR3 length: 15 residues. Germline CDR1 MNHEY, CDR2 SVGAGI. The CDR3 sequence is CASSPRTGARTEAFF. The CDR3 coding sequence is TGTGCCAGCAGTCCCCGGACAGGGGCGAGAACTGAAGCTTTCTTT.

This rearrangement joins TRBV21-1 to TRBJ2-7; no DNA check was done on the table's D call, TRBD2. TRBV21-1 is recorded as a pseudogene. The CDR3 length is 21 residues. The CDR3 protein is CASSPYPWLPISGESSYEQYF. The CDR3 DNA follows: TGTGCCAGCAGCCCCTACCCGTGGCTACCCATAAGCGGGGAGAGCTCCTACGAGCAGTACTTC.

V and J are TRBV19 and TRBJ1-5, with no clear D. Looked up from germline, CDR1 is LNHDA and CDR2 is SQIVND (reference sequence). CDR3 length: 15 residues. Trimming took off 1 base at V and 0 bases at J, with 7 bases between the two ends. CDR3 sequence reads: CASSIGTVSNQPQHF. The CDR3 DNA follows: TGTGCCAGTAGTATAGGGACTGTTAGCAATCAGCCCCAGCATTTT.

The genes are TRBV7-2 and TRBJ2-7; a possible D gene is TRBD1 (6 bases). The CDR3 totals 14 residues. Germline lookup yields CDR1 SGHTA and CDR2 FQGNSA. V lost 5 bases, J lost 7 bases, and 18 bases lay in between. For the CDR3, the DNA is TGTGCCAGCAGCCTCAGGGGCGCCCCGGAGGAGCAGTACTTC. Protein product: CASSLRGAPEEQYF.

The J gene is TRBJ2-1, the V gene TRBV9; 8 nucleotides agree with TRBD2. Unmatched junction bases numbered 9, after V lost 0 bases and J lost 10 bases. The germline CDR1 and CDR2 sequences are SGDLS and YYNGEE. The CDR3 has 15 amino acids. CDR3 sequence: CASSVEAASGREQFF. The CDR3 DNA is TGTGCCAGCAGCGTAGAGGCGGCTAGCGGGCGGGAGCAGTTCTTC.

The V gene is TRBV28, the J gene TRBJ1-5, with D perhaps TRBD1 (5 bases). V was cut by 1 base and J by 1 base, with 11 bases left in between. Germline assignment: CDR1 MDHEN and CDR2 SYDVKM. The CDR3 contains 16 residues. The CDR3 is CASSLFARESNQPQHF. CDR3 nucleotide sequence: TGTGCCAGCAGTTTATTTGCCAGGGAAAGCAATCAGCCCCAGCATTTT.

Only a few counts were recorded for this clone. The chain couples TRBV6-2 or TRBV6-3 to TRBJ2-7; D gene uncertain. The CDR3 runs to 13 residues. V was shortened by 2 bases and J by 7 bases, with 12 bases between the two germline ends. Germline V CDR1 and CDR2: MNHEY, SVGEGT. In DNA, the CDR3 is TGTGCCAGCAGTTACGGTCCGGGTTGGGAGCAGTACTTC. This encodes CASSYGPGWEQYF.

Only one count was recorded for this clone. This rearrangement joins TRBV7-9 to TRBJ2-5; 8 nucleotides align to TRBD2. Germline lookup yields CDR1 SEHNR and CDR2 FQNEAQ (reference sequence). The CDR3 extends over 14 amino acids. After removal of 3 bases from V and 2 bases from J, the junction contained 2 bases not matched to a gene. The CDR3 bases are TGTGCCAGCAGCTTGGCGGGGGGACAAGAGACCCAGTACTTC. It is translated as CASSLAGGQETQYF.

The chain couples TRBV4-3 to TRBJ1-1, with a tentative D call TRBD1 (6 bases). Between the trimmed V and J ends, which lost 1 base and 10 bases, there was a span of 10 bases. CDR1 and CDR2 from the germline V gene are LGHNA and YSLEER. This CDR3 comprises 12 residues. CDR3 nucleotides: TGCGCCAGCAGCCAAGGAACAGGGAGAGCTTTCTTT. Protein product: CASSQGTGRAFF.

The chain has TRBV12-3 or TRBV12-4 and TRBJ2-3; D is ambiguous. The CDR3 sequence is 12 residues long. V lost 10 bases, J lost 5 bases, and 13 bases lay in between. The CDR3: CATDLVGDTQYF. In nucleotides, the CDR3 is TGTGCCACCGACCTAGTTGGAGATACGCAGTATTTT.

The CDR3 region has the DNA TGTGCCAGCAGCTTAGTCGCACAGGGGATTTATGGCTACACCTTC. It specifies CASSLVAQGIYGYTF. This chain joins TRBV7-8 and TRBJ1-2; 7 nucleotides match TRBD1. V shed 1 base, J shed 5 bases, and the junction held 7 bases outside the gene matches. Germline CDR1 and CDR2: SGHVS and FQNEAQ. This CDR3 region has 15 residues.

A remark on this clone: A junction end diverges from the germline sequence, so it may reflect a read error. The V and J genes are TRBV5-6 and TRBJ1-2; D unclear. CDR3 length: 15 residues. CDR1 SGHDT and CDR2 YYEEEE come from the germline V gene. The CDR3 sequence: CASRLVGGRFYGYTF. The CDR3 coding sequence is TGTGCCAGCAGATTGGTGGGTGGGCGCTTCTATGGCTACACCTTC.

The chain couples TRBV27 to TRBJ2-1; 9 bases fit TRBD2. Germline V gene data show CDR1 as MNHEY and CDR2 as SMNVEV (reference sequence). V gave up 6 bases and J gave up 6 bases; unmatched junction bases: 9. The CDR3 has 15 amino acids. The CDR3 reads CASRTLAGEPNEQFF. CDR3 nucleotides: TGTGCCAGCAGAACACTAGCGGGCGAACCCAATGAGCAGTTCTTC.